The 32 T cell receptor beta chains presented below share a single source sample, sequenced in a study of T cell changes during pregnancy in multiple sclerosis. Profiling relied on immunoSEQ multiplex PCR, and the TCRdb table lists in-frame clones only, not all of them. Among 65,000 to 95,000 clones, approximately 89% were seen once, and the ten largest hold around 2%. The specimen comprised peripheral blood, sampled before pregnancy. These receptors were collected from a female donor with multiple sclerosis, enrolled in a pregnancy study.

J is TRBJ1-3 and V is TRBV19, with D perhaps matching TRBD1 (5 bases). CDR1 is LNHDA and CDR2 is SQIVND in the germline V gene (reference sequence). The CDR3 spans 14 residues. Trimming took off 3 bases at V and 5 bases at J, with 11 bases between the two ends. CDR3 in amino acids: CASSMRGDRNTIYF. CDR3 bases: TGTGCCAGTAGTATGCGGGGGGACCGAAACACCATATATTTT. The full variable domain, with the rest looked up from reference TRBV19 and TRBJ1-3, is DGGITQSPKYLFRKEGQNVTLSCEQNLNHDAMYWYRQDPGQGLRLIYYSQIVNDFQKGDIAEGYSVSREKKESFPLTVTSAQKNPTAFYLCASSMRGDRNTIYFGEGSWLTVV.

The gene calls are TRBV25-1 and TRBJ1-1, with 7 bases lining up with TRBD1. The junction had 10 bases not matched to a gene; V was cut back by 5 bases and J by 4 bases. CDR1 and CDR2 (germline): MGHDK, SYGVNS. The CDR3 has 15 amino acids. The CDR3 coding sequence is TGTGCCAGCAGTCCTTTGACAGGGAGTCTCACTGAAGCTTTCTTT. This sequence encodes CASSPLTGSLTEAFF.

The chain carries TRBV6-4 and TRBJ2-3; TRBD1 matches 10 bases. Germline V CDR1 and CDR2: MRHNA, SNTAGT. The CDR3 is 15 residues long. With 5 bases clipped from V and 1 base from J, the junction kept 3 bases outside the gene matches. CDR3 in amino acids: CASSSGTGGTDTQYF. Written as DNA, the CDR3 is TGTGCCAGCAGTTCCGGGACAGGGGGCACAGATACGCAGTATTTT.

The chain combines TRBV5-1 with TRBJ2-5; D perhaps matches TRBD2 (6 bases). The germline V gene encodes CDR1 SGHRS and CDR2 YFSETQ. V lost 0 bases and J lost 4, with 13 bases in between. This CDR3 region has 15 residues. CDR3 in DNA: TGCGCCAGCAGCTTGGACCCCGGGGGAATAGAGACCCAGTACTTC. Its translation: CASSLDPGGIETQYF.

In DNA, the CDR3 is TGTGCCACCAGCAGACCGGGAGCTTTTGAAGCTGAAGCTTTCTTT. This encodes CATSRPGAFEAEAFF. The gene calls are TRBV15 and TRBJ1-1; no clear D. CDR3 length equals 15 residues. Germline V CDR1 and CDR2: LNHNV, YYDKDF (reference sequence). V lost 2 bases and J 6 bases, leaving 16 bases between the germline ends. Looking up the rest from reference TRBV15 and TRBJ1-1 gives the full variable domain: DAMVIQNPRYQVTQFGKPVTLSCSQTLNHNVMYWYQQKSSQAPKLLFHYYDKDFNNEADTPDNFQSRRPNTSFCFLDIRSPGLGDTAMYLCATSRPGAFEAEAFFGQGTRLTVV.

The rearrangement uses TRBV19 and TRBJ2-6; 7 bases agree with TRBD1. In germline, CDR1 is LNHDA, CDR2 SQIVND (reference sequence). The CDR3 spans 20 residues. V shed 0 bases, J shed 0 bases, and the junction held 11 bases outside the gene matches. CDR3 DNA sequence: TGTGCCAGTAGTATAGATCAGACAGGGATACGCCACTCTGGGGCCAACGTCCTGACTTTC. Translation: CASSIDQTGIRHSGANVLTF. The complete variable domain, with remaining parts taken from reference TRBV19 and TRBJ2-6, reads DGGITQSPKYLFRKEGQNVTLSCEQNLNHDAMYWYRQDPGQGLRLIYYSQIVNDFQKGDIAEGYSVSREKKESFPLTVTSAQKNPTAFYLCASSIDQTGIRHSGANVLTFGAGSRLTVL.

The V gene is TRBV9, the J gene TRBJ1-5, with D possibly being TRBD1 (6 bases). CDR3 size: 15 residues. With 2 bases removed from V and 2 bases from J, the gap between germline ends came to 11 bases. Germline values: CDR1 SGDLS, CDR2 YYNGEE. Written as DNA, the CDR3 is TGTGCCAGCAGCGTGGACAGTGGGGGCAATCAGCCCCAGCATTTT. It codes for CASSVDSGGNQPQHF. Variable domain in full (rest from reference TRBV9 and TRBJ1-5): DSGVTQTPKHLITATGQRVTLRCSPRSGDLSVYWYQQSLDQGLQFLIQYYNGEERAKGNILERFSAQQFPDLHSELNLSSLELGDSALYFCASSVDSGGNQPQHFGDGTRLSIL.

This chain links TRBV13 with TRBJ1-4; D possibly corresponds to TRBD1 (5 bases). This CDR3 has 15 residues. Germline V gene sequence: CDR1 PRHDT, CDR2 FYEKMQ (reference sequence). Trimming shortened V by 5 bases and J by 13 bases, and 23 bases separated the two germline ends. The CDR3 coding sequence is TGTGCCAGCAGCCCAAGGCCGGACACCACAAACGGACTGTTTTTT. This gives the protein CASSPRPDTTNGLFF.

The CDR3 is CAGGGIYGYTF. CDR3 sequence (DNA): TGTGCCGGGGGGGGAATCTATGGCTACACCTTC. V and J are TRBV6-6 and TRBJ1-2; perhaps TRBD1 as D (5 bases). V was clipped by 11 bases and J by 4 bases, with 11 bases between them. This CDR3 is 11 amino acids long. Germline-derived CDR1 and CDR2 are MNHNY and SVGAGI (reference sequence).

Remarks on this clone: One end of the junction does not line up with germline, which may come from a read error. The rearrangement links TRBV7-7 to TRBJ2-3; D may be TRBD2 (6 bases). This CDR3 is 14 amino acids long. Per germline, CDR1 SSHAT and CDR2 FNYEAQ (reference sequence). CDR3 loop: CASSLGTPGDTQYF. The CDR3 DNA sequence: TGTGCTAGCAGCCTCGGGACTCCGGGGGATACGCAGTATTTT.

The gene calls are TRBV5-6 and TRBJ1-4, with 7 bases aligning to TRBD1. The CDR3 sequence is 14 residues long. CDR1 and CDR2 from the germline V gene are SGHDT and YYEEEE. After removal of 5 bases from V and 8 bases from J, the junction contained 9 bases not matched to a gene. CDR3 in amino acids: CASSLGGAGEKLFF. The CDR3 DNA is TGTGCCAGCAGTTTAGGGGGCGCCGGAGAAAAACTGTTTTTT.

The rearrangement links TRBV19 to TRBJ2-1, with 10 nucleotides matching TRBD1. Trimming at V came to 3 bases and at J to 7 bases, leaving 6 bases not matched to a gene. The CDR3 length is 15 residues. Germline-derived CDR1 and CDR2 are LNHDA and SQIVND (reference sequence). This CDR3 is CASSIPGQGGNEQFF. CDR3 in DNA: TGTGCCAGTAGTATCCCCGGACAGGGGGGGAATGAGCAGTTCTTC.

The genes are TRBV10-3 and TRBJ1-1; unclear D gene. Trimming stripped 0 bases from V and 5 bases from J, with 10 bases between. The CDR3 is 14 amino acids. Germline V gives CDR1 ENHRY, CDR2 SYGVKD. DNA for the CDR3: TGTGCCATCAGTGAGTCTCGGGGTTCGACTGAAGCTTTCTTT. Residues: CAISESRGSTEAFF.

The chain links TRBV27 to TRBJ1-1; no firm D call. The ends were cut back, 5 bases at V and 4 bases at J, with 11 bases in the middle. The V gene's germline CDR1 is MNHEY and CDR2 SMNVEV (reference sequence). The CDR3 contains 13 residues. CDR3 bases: TGTGCCAGCAGTGGGGTCGGAGGCACTGAAGCTTTCTTT. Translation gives CASSGVGGTEAFF.

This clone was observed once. This chain's CDR3 is CASSSGQYNSPLHF. The DNA for the CDR3 is TGCGCCAGCAGCTCTGGACAGTATAATTCACCCCTCCACTTT. The rearrangement links TRBV5-1 to TRBJ1-6, with D possibly being TRBD1 (6 bases). The CDR3 loop spans 14 amino acids. Per the germline V gene, CDR1 is SGHRS and CDR2 is YFSETQ. V lost 3 bases to trimming and J lost 4 bases, with 8 bases between them.

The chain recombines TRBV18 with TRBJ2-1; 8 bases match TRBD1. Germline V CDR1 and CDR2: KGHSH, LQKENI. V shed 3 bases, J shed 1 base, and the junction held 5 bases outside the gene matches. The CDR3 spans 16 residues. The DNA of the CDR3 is TGTGCCAGCTCACCGCAGGGGGCTGTGTCCTACAATGAGCAGTTCTTC. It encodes CASSPQGAVSYNEQFF.

As DNA, the CDR3 is TGCGCCAGCAGTGAGACCGGGACAGGGGGCGATCAGCCCCAGCATTTT. Its protein product is CASSETGTGGDQPQHF. The V gene is TRBV10-2, the J gene TRBJ1-5; 12 positions agree with TRBD1. V shed 2 bases and J 5 bases; nucleotides not matched to a gene: 4. The CDR3 has 16 residues. Germline assignment: CDR1 WSHSY and CDR2 SAAADI.

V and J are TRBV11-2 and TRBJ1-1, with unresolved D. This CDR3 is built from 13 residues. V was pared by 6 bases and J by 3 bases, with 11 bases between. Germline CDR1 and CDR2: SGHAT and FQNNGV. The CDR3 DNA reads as TGTGCCAGCAGTACCGAGGTTTACACTGAAGCTTTCTTT. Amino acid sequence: CASSTEVYTEAFF.

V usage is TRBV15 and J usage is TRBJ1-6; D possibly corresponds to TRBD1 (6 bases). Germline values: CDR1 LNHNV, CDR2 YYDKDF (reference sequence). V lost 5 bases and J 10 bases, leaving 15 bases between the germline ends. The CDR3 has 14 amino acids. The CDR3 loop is CATSLGQSRSPLHF. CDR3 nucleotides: TGTGCCACCAGCCTGGGACAATCACGATCACCCCTCCACTTT. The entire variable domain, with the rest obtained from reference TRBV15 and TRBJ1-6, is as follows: DAMVIQNPRYQVTQFGKPVTLSCSQTLNHNVMYWYQQKSSQAPKLLFHYYDKDFNNEADTPDNFQSRRPNTSFCFLDIRSPGLGDTAMYLCATSLGQSRSPLHFGNGTRLTVT.

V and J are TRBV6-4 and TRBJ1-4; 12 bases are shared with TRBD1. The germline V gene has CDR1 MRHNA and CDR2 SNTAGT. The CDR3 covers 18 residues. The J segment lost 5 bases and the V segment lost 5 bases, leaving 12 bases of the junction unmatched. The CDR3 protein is CASSRDRGLSDENEKLFF. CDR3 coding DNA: TGTGCCAGCAGTCGGGACAGGGGGCTATCGGACGAAAATGAAAAACTGTTTTTT.

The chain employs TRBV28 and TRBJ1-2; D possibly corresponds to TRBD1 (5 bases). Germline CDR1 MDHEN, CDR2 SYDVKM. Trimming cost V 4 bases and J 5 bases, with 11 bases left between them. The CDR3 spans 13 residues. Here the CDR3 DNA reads TGTGCCAGCAGTTCGACAGAGAGGTATGGCTACACCTTC. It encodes CASSSTERYGYTF.

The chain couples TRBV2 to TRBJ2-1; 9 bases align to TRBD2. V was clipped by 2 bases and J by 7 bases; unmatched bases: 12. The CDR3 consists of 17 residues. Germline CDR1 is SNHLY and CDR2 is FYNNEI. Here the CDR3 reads CASSELVLRGGRNEQFF. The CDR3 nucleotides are TGTGCCAGCAGTGAACTTGTTTTGCGGGGGGGCCGGAATGAGCAGTTCTTC.

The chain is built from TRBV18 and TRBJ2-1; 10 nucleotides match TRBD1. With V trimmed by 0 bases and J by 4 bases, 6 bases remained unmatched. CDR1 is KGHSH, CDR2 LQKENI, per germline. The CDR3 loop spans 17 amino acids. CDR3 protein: CASSPPGQGVGYNEQFF. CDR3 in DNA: TGTGCCAGCTCACCACCTGGACAGGGGGTAGGATACAATGAGCAGTTCTTC.

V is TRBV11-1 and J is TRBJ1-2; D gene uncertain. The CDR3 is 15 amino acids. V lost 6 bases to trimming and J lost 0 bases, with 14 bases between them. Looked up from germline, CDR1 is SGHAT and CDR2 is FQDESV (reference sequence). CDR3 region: CASRETDSANYGYTF. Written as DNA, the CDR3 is TGTGCCAGCAGAGAGACGGACTCTGCTAACTATGGCTACACCTTC.

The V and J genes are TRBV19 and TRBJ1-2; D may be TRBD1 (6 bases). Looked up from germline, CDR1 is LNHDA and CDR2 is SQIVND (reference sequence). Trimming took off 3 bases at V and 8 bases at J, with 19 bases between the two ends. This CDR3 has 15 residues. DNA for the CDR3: TGTGCCAGTAGTATCATCGCGGGGGGCGCGGGAGGCTACACCTTC. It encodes CASSIIAGGAGGYTF.

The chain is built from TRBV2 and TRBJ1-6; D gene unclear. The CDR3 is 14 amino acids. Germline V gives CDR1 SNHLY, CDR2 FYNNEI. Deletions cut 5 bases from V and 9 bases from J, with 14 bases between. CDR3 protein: CASSPGSIPSPLHF. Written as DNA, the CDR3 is TGTGCCAGCAGTCCCGGGTCCATCCCTTCACCCCTCCACTTT.

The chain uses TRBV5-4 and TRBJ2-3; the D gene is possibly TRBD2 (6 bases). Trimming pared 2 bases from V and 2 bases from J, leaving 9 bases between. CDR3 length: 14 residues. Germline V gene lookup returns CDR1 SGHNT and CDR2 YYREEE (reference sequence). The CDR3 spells CASSLGTDTDTQYF. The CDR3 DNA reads TGTGCCAGCAGCTTAGGGACTGACACAGATACGCAGTATTTT.

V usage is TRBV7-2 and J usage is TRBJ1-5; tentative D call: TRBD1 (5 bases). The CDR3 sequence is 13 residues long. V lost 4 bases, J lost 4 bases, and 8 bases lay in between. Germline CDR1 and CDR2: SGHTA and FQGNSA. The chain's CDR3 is CASSSAGNQPQHF. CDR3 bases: TGTGCCAGCAGCTCCGCAGGGAATCAGCCCCAGCATTTT.

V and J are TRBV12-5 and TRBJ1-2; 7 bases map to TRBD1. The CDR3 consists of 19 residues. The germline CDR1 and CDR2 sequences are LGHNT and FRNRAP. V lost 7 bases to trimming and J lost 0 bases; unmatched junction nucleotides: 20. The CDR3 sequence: CASAPITSPRDRANYGYTF. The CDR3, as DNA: TGTGCTAGTGCCCCCATAACTTCCCCCCGGGACAGAGCTAACTATGGCTACACCTTC.

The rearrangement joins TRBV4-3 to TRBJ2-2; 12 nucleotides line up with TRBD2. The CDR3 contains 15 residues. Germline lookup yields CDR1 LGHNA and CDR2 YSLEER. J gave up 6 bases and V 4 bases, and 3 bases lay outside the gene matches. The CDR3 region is CASSRLAGGPGELFF. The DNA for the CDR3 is TGCGCCAGCAGCCGGCTAGCGGGGGGGCCCGGGGAGCTGTTTTTT.

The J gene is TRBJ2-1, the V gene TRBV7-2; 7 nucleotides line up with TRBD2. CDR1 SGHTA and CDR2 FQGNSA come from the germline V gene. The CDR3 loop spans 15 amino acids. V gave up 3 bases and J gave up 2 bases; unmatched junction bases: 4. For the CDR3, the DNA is TGTGCCAGCAGCTTGCGGGGGATAACCTACAATGAGCAGTTCTTC. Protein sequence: CASSLRGITYNEQFF.

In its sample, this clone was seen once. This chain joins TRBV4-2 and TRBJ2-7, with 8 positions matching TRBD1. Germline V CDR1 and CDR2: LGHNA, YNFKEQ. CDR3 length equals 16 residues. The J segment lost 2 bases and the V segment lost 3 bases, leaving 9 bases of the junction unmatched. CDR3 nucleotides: TGTGCCAGCAGCCACTCGTACCAGGGGGCCCCCTACGAGCAGTACTTC. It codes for CASSHSYQGAPYEQYF.